These T cell receptor beta chains were read from a single sample in a study of graft-versus-host responses after intestinal transplantation. Libraries were prepared by immunoSEQ multiplex PCR; TCRdb keeps only in-frame clonotypes and omits some of them. The sample consists of nearly 110,000 clones, roughly 90% of them appearing once. These receptors have no known antigen. The sequencing used unstimulated CD4+ T cells sorted from spleen or lymph node cells, collected before transplant. These receptors were collected from a human donor who was the organ donor for an intestinal transplant. Each CDR3 is given with its conserved first and last residue. A D gene is named only where the DNA matches it firmly. Not all rows give a size; the values are once, few, many and, for expanded clones, a class.

J gene: TRBJ2-3; D gene: TRBD2; clone size: -; V gene: TRBV14; CDR3 protein: CASSQWTSGLPGLTDTQYF; CDR3 DNA: TGTGCCAGCAGCCAATGGACTAGCGGTCTACCAGGGCTCACAGATACGCAGTATTTT
J gene: TRBJ2-6; D gene: -; clone size: -; V gene: TRBV5-1; CDR3 protein: CASSSKDGTGANVLTF; CDR3 DNA: TGCGCCAGCAGCTCAAAAGACGGGACTGGGGCCAACGTCCTGACTTTC
J gene: TRBJ2-1; D gene: TRBD2; clone size: -; V gene: TRBV18; CDR3 protein: CASSPLAGGANEQFF; CDR3 DNA: TGTGCCAGCTCACCCCTAGCGGGAGGTGCAAATGAGCAGTTCTTC
J gene: TRBJ2-2; D gene: TRBD2; clone size: -; V gene: TRBV5-1; CDR3 protein: CASSHGGVNTGELFF; CDR3 DNA: TGCGCCAGCAGTCACGGGGGGGTGAACACCGGGGAGCTGTTTTTT
J gene: TRBJ1-4; D gene: -; clone size: -; V gene: TRBV5-4; CDR3 protein: CASSDMTTDEKLFF; CDR3 DNA: TGTGCCAGCAGTGATATGACGACGGACGAAAAACTGTTTTTT
J gene: TRBJ2-2; D gene: -; clone size: -; V gene: TRBV7-2; CDR3 protein: CASSLGISGIGELFF; CDR3 DNA: TGTGCCAGCAGCTTAGGGATTTCTGGCATCGGGGAGCTGTTTTTT
J gene: TRBJ1-1; D gene: TRBD1; clone size: -; V gene: TRBV29-1; CDR3 protein: CSVFRKRDRVGEAFF; CDR3 DNA: TGCAGCGTCTTTCGTAAACGGGACAGGGTCGGTGAAGCTTTCTTT
J gene: TRBJ1-3; D gene: -; clone size: -; V gene: TRBV5-8; CDR3 protein: CASSGGPSGNTIYF; CDR3 DNA: TGTGCCAGCAGCGGGGGACCCTCTGGAAACACCATATATTTT
J gene: TRBJ2-1; D gene: TRBD2; clone size: -; V gene: TRBV6-4; CDR3 protein: CASSILAGPYNEQFF; CDR3 DNA: TGTGCCAGCAGTATACTAGCGGGACCCTACAATGAGCAGTTCTTC
J gene: TRBJ1-6; D gene: TRBD1; clone size: -; V gene: TRBV18; CDR3 protein: CASSQTGAIPGSPLHF; CDR3 DNA: TGTGCCAGCTCACAAACAGGGGCGATCCCGGGTTCACCCCTCCACTTT
J gene: TRBJ1-2; D gene: TRBD1; clone size: once; V gene: TRBV5-1; CDR3 protein: CASSSGQLYGYTF; CDR3 DNA: TGCGCCAGCAGCTCGGGACAGCTCTATGGCTACACCTTC
J gene: TRBJ1-4; D gene: -; clone size: -; V gene: TRBV5-1; CDR3 protein: CASSFSIAATNEKLFF; CDR3 DNA: TGCGCCAGCAGCTTTTCGATAGCCGCAACTAATGAAAAACTGTTTTTT
J gene: TRBJ1-2; D gene: -; clone size: -; V gene: TRBV5-4; CDR3 protein: CASSLRQGGSYGYTF; CDR3 DNA: TGTGCCAGCAGCTTGAGGCAGGGCGGGAGCTATGGCTACACCTTC
J gene: TRBJ2-5; D gene: -; clone size: -; V gene: TRBV5-4; CDR3 protein: CASSQRVSGRGQETQYF; CDR3 DNA: TGTGCCAGCAGCCAGAGAGTAAGTGGGAGAGGACAAGAGACCCAGTACTTC
J gene: TRBJ1-2; D gene: TRBD1; clone size: -; V gene: TRBV2; CDR3 protein: CASSSGQGADGYTF; CDR3 DNA: TGTGCCAGCAGTTCCGGACAGGGGGCGGACGGCTACACTTTC
J gene: TRBJ2-1; D gene: -; clone size: -; V gene: TRBV19; CDR3 protein: CASSSRDLKVDEQFF; CDR3 DNA: TGTGCCAGTAGTTCTCGGGACCTTAAGGTGGATGAGCAGTTCTTC
J gene: TRBJ2-2; D gene: -; clone size: -; V gene: TRBV18; CDR3 protein: CASSPPPDISNTGELFF; CDR3 DNA: TGTGCCAGCTCACCACCACCCGACATATCGAACACCGGGGAGCTGTTTTTT
J gene: TRBJ2-7; D gene: TRBD1; clone size: -; V gene: TRBV11-2; CDR3 protein: CASSSLRDSSYEQYF; CDR3 DNA: TGTGCCAGCAGCTCCCTACGGGACAGCTCCTACGAGCAGTACTTC
J gene: TRBJ1-2; D gene: TRBD1; clone size: -; V gene: TRBV4-1; CDR3 protein: CASSQVPRDRKNYGYTF; CDR3 DNA: TGCGCCAGCAGCCAGGTACCCAGGGACAGGAAAAACTATGGCTACACCTTC
J gene: TRBJ1-2; D gene: -; clone size: -; V gene: TRBV19; CDR3 protein: CASSITVNYGYTF; CDR3 DNA: TGTGCCAGTAGTATCACAGTCAACTATGGCTACACCTTC
J gene: TRBJ2-5; D gene: TRBD1; clone size: -; V gene: TRBV5-1; CDR3 protein: CASSFDRAEETQYF; CDR3 DNA: TGCGCCAGCAGCTTCGACAGGGCGGAAGAGACCCAGTACTTC
J gene: TRBJ1-1; D gene: -; clone size: -; V gene: TRBV28; CDR3 protein: CASSSLGGGQVEAFF; CDR3 DNA: TGTGCCAGCAGTTCCCTTGGGGGGGGGCAGGTTGAAGCTTTCTTT
J gene: TRBJ1-5; D gene: TRBD1; clone size: -; V gene: TRBV27; CDR3 protein: CASSLRDSLNQPQHF; CDR3 DNA: TGTGCCAGCAGTTTAAGGGACAGCCTTAATCAGCCCCAGCATTTT
J gene: TRBJ1-3; D gene: TRBD1; clone size: -; V gene: TRBV11-3; CDR3 protein: CASSLRGQAGNTIYF; CDR3 DNA: TGTGCCAGCAGCCTACGAGGACAGGCTGGAAACACCATATATTTT
J gene: TRBJ1-4; D gene: -; clone size: -; V gene: TRBV6-1; CDR3 protein: CASRRVTATNEKLFF; CDR3 DNA: TGTGCCAGCAGGAGAGTGACAGCAACTAATGAAAAACTGTTTTTT
J gene: TRBJ2-5; D gene: TRBD2; clone size: -; V gene: TRBV2; CDR3 protein: CASSYSGGRETQYF; CDR3 DNA: TGTGCCAGCAGTTATAGCGGGGGGCGGGAGACCCAGTACTTC
J gene: TRBJ2-3; D gene: TRBD2; clone size: -; V gene: TRBV7-9; CDR3 protein: CASSLDSGRGTDTQYF; CDR3 DNA: TGTGCCAGCAGCTTGGATAGCGGGAGGGGCACAGATACGCAGTATTTT
J gene: TRBJ2-1; D gene: TRBD2; clone size: few; V gene: TRBV15; CDR3 protein: CATSRDYGTSGINEQFF; CDR3 DNA: TGTGCCACCAGCAGAGATTATGGGACTAGCGGGATAAATGAGCAGTTCTTC
J gene: TRBJ2-7; D gene: -; clone size: once; V gene: TRBV11-3; CDR3 protein: CASSLMGASYEQYF; CDR3 DNA: TGTGCCAGCAGCTTAATGGGTGCCTCCTACGAGCAGTACTTC
J gene: TRBJ2-1; D gene: -; clone size: -; V gene: TRBV6-6; CDR3 protein: CASSYLGGSGEQFF; CDR3 DNA: TGTGCCAGCAGTTACCTTGGGGGCTCTGGTGAGCAGTTCTTC
J gene: TRBJ2-1; D gene: -; clone size: once; V gene: TRBV18; CDR3 protein: CASSPNTNYNEQFF; CDR3 DNA: TGTGCCAGCTCACCTAACACAAACTACAATGAGCAGTTCTTC
J gene: TRBJ1-3; D gene: -; clone size: -; V gene: TRBV19; CDR3 protein: CASSIGWTTGNTIYF; CDR3 DNA: TGTGCCAGTAGTATAGGTTGGACAACTGGAAACACCATATATTTT
J gene: TRBJ2-5; D gene: -; clone size: -; V gene: TRBV18; CDR3 protein: CASSPVYGDQETQYF; CDR3 DNA: TGTGCCAGCTCACCGGTATATGGGGATCAAGAGACCCAGTACTTC
J gene: TRBJ1-3; D gene: -; clone size: few; V gene: TRBV19; CDR3 protein: CASSGTAGNTIYF; CDR3 DNA: TGTGCCAGTAGCGGGACCGCTGGAAACACCATATATTTT
J gene: TRBJ2-1; D gene: -; clone size: once; V gene: TRBV7-8; CDR3 protein: CASSLVPYNEQFF; CDR3 DNA: TGTGCCAGCAGCTTAGTACCCTACAATGAGCAGTTCTTC
J gene: TRBJ2-7; D gene: TRBD1; clone size: -; V gene: TRBV6-1; CDR3 protein: CASSDWTGGTYEQYF; CDR3 DNA: TGTGCCAGCAGTGATTGGACAGGGGGCACCTACGAGCAGTACTTC
J gene: TRBJ2-1; D gene: TRBD2; clone size: -; V gene: TRBV5-4; CDR3 protein: CASSHPRGRGGGNEQFF; CDR3 DNA: TGTGCCAGCAGCCACCCCCGGGGGCGGGGGGGCGGGAATGAGCAGTTCTTC
J gene: TRBJ1-1; D gene: TRBD1; clone size: -; V gene: TRBV29-1; CDR3 protein: CSAAGQTNTEAFF; CDR3 DNA: TGCAGCGCGGCGGGACAGACGAACACTGAAGCTTTCTTT
J gene: TRBJ2-1; D gene: -; clone size: -; V gene: TRBV6-4; CDR3 protein: CASSAAAGSPYNEQFF; CDR3 DNA: TGTGCCAGCAGTGCCGCCGCGGGGTCCCCCTACAATGAGCAGTTCTTC
J gene: TRBJ1-2; D gene: -; clone size: -; V gene: TRBV5-1; CDR3 protein: CASSLASFGVRTYGYTF; CDR3 DNA: TGCGCCAGCAGCTTGGCTTCCTTTGGGGTCAGGACCTATGGCTACACCTTC
J gene: TRBJ2-2; D gene: -; clone size: -; V gene: TRBV6-1; CDR3 protein: CASSEKGKRYTGELFF; CDR3 DNA: TGTGCCAGCAGTGAAAAGGGAAAAAGATACACCGGGGAGCTGTTTTTT